This passage covers 15 T cell receptor beta chains from one sample sequenced in a study of molecular identifiers for immune sequencing clone quantification. MiXCR, applied by TCRdb to the PCR reads, yields one record per CDR3 protein. Of tens of thousands of distinct CDR3 sequences detected, about 21% appear once; the ten largest clones hold more than 1%. Sequences were obtained from naive CD8+ T cells from blood, with Jurkat cell RNA spiked in. Subset given: FACS-sorted CD8+CD4-CCR7+CD45RA+ naive T cells. These receptors all come from a human donor in good health. Some libraries in this study had Jurkat cell RNA spiked in.

The chain couples TRBV23-1 to TRBJ1-2, with D possibly matching TRBD1 (5 bases). TRBV23-1 is sorted into the ORF group, with uncertain function. V dropped 7 bases and J dropped 10 bases, with 25 bases sitting between them. There are 15 residues in the CDR3. The CDR3 nucleotides read TGCGCCAGCAAAAGATTATCCGGGACGTCGCTTGTCTACACCTTC. This codes for CASKRLSGTSLVYTF.

In this sample, this clonotype turned up many times. This chain uses TRBV4-3 with TRBJ2-3; TRBD2 is a possible D gene (5 bases). CDR1 and CDR2 from the germline V gene are LGHNA and YSLEER. V was pared by 4 bases and J by 2 bases, with 19 bases between. This CDR3 has 17 amino acids. Here the CDR3 DNA reads TGCGCCAGCAGCCCCGAGGCTGGACTCGACTACACAGATACGCAGTATTTT. It yields the protein CASSPEAGLDYTDTQYF.

The V call is TRBV20-1, the J call TRBJ2-1, with TRBD2 as a possible D gene (6 bases). Trimming left V 3 bases short and J 8 bases short, with 20 bases between. Germline-derived CDR1 and CDR2 are DFQATT and SNEGSKA (reference sequence). The CDR3 runs 15 residues. CDR3 coding DNA: TGCAGTGCTAGCCAGACCCGTGGGGGGTTAGATGAGCAGTTCTTC. Amino acid sequence: CSASQTRGGLDEQFF.

As to this clonotype: A junction end diverges from the germline sequence, so it may reflect a read error. The genes are TRBV27 and TRBJ2-7; 11 bases line up with TRBD2. The germline gives CDR1 MNHEY, CDR2 SMNVEV (reference sequence). The CDR3 sequence is 15 residues long. The CDR3 DNA reads TGTGCCAGCAGTTTACACGCTAGCGGGGGGTACGGGCAGTACTTC. Residues: CASSLHASGGYGQYF.

The sample holds a few counts of this clonotype. V gene TRBV5-6 combines with J gene TRBJ2-7, with TRBD1 matching 8 bases. Germline V gene data show CDR1 as SGHDT and CDR2 as YYEEEE. This CDR3 has 15 residues. The J segment lost 0 bases and the V segment lost 4 bases, leaving 6 bases of the junction unmatched. CDR3 sequence (DNA): TGTGCCAGCAGCGCGGGACAGGCAAGCTCCTACGAGCAGTACTTC. The encoded protein is CASSAGQASSYEQYF.

Details on this clonotype: Being one base from a much bigger clone, this may be a read error. This sequence joins TRBV7-9 and TRBJ2-1; perhaps TRBD1 as D (6 bases). The CDR3 consists of 15 residues. Looked up from germline, CDR1 is SEHNR and CDR2 is FQNEAQ (reference sequence). The CDR3 is CAGSFPRGTYDEQFF. As DNA, the CDR3 is TGTGCCGGCAGCTTTCCCAGGGGTACCTACGATGAGCAGTTCTTC.

There are many counts of this clonotype. CDR3 bases: TGTGCCAGCAGTGCCTCCCCCCCGGTTTCCGAGCAGTACTTC. Translating gives CASSASPPVSEQYF. The chain uses TRBV6-5 and TRBJ2-7; D is undetermined. V was cut by 5 bases and J by 6 bases, with 17 bases left in between. CDR3 length: 14 amino acids. Germline assignment: CDR1 MNHEY and CDR2 SVGAGI.

Note on this clonotype: This could be a read error, since a much larger clone is one nucleotide away. This chain connects TRBV27 to TRBJ1-5; no firm D call. Germline-derived CDR1 and CDR2 are MNHEY and SMNVEV (reference sequence). This CDR3 is 12 amino acids long. For the CDR3, the DNA is TGTGCCAGCAGTCAGTGGAATCAGTCCCAGCATTTT. Its protein is CASSQWNQSQHF.

This clonotype was recorded a few times. A much larger clone is a single base away; this may be a read error. The V and J genes are TRBV30 and TRBJ2-1; D gene unclear. This CDR3 is 11 amino acids long. CDR1 and CDR2 from the germline V gene are GTSNPN and SVGIG (reference sequence). This chain's CDR3 is CAWRTMNVQFF. In DNA, the CDR3 is TGTGCCTGGAGAACTATGAATGTGCAGTTCTTC.

This clonotype came up many times. V is TRBV5-6 and J is TRBJ2-3; D possibly corresponds to TRBD1 (7 bases). Germline CDR1 reads SGHDT; CDR2 reads YYEEEE. CDR3 length: 15 amino acids. The V end was cut by 0 bases, the J end by 4 bases, with 12 bases between. The CDR3, as DNA: TGTGCCAGCAGCTTGGCCGTCAGGGGGGCAGATACGCAGTATTTT. This codes for CASSLAVRGADTQYF.

This clonotype was recorded a few times. The genes are TRBV7-9 and TRBJ2-1; tentatively, D is TRBD2 (5 bases). The CDR3 extends over 12 amino acids. With 3 bases removed from V and 8 bases from J, the gap between germline ends came to 8 bases. The V gene's germline CDR1 is SEHNR and CDR2 FQNEAQ (reference sequence). This CDR3 reads CASSLSSDEQFF. The CDR3 DNA follows: TGTGCCAGCAGCTTGAGTAGCGATGAGCAGTTCTTC. The variable domain in full, completed from reference TRBV7-9 and TRBJ2-1, reads DTGVSQNPRHKITKRGQNVTFRCDPISEHNRLYWYRQTLGQGPEFLTYFQNEAQLEKSRLLSDRFSAERPKGSFSTLEIQRTEQGDSAMYLCASSLSSDEQFFGPGTRLTVL.

This clonotype has more than one count but fewer than ten. The genes are TRBV27 and TRBJ2-1; D is uncertain. CDR3 length: 16 residues. Germline V lookup: CDR1 MNHEY, CDR2 SMNVEV (reference sequence). With 0 bases removed from V and 4 bases from J, the gap between germline ends came to 13 bases. The CDR3 sequence: CASSLSPFTAYNEQFF. For the CDR3, the DNA is TGTGCCAGCAGTTTATCACCTTTTACAGCTTACAATGAGCAGTTCTTC.

This clonotype was recorded at least ten times. J is TRBJ2-3 and V is TRBV4-3, with D unresolved. With 4 bases removed from V and 2 bases from J, the gap between germline ends came to 7 bases. The CDR3 contains 13 residues. CDR1 LGHNA and CDR2 YSLEER come from the germline V gene. CDR3 coding DNA: TGCGCCAGCAGCCCCGAAGACACAGATACGCAGTATTTT. It is translated as CASSPEDTDTQYF.

This clonotype was observed a handful of times. This rearrangement joins TRBV4-3 to TRBJ1-1; D perhaps matches TRBD1 (6 bases). Germline V gives CDR1 LGHNA, CDR2 YSLEER. The CDR3 spans 15 residues. The ends were cut back, 1 base at V and 6 bases at J, with 15 bases in the middle. CDR3 loop: CASSQGDFAGAEAFF. For the CDR3, the DNA is TGCGCCAGCAGCCAAGGTGACTTCGCAGGGGCTGAAGCTTTCTTT.

In its sample, this clonotype was seen many times. This chain joins TRBV4-3 and TRBJ2-7; D remains ambiguous. Germline V gives CDR1 LGHNA, CDR2 YSLEER. This CDR3 region has 14 residues. Between the trimmed V and J ends, which lost 1 base and 5 bases, there was a span of 12 bases. The CDR3 DNA reads TGCGCCAGCAGCCAAGGTGTTAGTATCGACGAGCAGTACTTC. Translation: CASSQGVSIDEQYF.